The rows below give T cell receptor beta chains drawn from one sample of a study of control samples from healthy donors and cancer patients. This table comes from immunoSEQ multiplex PCR, and its TCRdb copy is limited to in-frame clones, with some not included. Of fewer than 200,000 clones listed, 88% are singletons. The material sequenced was blood. The receptors were gathered from a woman between 25 and 40 years old in good health. CDR3s include the opening cysteine and the closing phenylalanine or tryptophan. Fields, in order: clone size, V gene, CDR3 length, D gene, J gene, CDR3 DNA, CDR3 protein. A D gene is named only where the DNA matches it firmly. Expanded clones get a size class; other rows say once, few or many, or leave the size out.

clone_size: NA
v_call: TRBV27
cdr3_length: 15
d_call: TRBD1
j_call: TRBJ1-5
cdr3_nt: TGTGCCAGCAGGGTCACAGGGCAGGGGGGGCAGCCCCAGCATTTT
cdr3_aa: CASRVTGQGGQPQHF

clone_size: once
v_call: TRBV19
cdr3_length: 15
d_call: NA
j_call: TRBJ1-1
cdr3_nt: TGTGCCAGTAGTGTTGATGGGGCGCGGTACACTGAAGCTTTCTTT
cdr3_aa: CASSVDGARYTEAFF

clone_size: NA
v_call: TRBV5-1
cdr3_length: 16
d_call: NA
j_call: TRBJ1-6
cdr3_nt: TGCGCCAGCAGCTTGAGCAGCCGCTCCTATAATTCACCCCTCCACTTT
cdr3_aa: CASSLSSRSYNSPLHF

clone_size: few
v_call: TRBV2
cdr3_length: 15
d_call: NA
j_call: TRBJ1-1
cdr3_nt: TGTGCCAGCAGTGAAGGTGGGGGAGGGGGCACTGAAGCTTTCTTT
cdr3_aa: CASSEGGGGGTEAFF

clone_size: NA
v_call: TRBV19
cdr3_length: 13
d_call: NA
j_call: TRBJ2-5
cdr3_nt: TGTGCCAGTAGTGCTGCTGGCGGCGGGGCCCAGTACTTC
cdr3_aa: CASSAAGGGAQYF

clone_size: NA
v_call: TRBV27
cdr3_length: 13
d_call: NA
j_call: TRBJ1-1
cdr3_nt: TGTGCCAGCAGTGGGCCGGGGCCCTTAGGAGCTTTCTTT
cdr3_aa: CASSGPGPLGAFF

clone_size: few
v_call: TRBV10-2
cdr3_length: 16
d_call: TRBD2
j_call: TRBJ2-7
cdr3_nt: TGCGCCAGCAGTGAGTCGGAGCTAGCGGAATCCTACGAGCAGTACTTC
cdr3_aa: CASSESELAESYEQYF

clone_size: NA
v_call: TRBV7-8
cdr3_length: 16
d_call: TRBD1
j_call: TRBJ1-2
cdr3_nt: TGTGCCAGCAGCCTCACCCTAAGACAGGGAACCTATGGCTACACCTTC
cdr3_aa: CASSLTLRQGTYGYTF

clone_size: NA
v_call: TRBV12-3/TRBV12-4
cdr3_length: 13
d_call: NA
j_call: TRBJ2-1
cdr3_nt: TGTGCCAGCAGTTTAGTGGTGGGGCATGAGCAGTTCTTC
cdr3_aa: CASSLVVGHEQFF

clone_size: NA
v_call: TRBV6-5
cdr3_length: 11
d_call: NA
j_call: TRBJ1-2
cdr3_nt: TGTGCCAGCCGAGCCGTCTATGGCTACACCTTC
cdr3_aa: CASRAVYGYTF

clone_size: few
v_call: TRBV2
cdr3_length: 15
d_call: TRBD1
j_call: TRBJ1-5
cdr3_nt: TGTGCCAGCAGCCTGGGACAGGGGGTTTGGCAGCCCCAGCATTTT
cdr3_aa: CASSLGQGVWQPQHF

clone_size: NA
v_call: TRBV19
cdr3_length: 13
d_call: NA
j_call: TRBJ1-5
cdr3_nt: TGTGCCAGCGGCGTACGGGGCAATCAGCCCCAGCATTTT
cdr3_aa: CASGVRGNQPQHF

clone_size: NA
v_call: TRBV7-8
cdr3_length: 14
d_call: NA
j_call: TRBJ2-6
cdr3_nt: TGTGCCACGCAGAGGGAGCTTGGGGCCAACGTCCTGACTTTC
cdr3_aa: CATQRELGANVLTF

clone_size: NA
v_call: TRBV4-1
cdr3_length: 16
d_call: NA
j_call: TRBJ1-2
cdr3_nt: TGCGCCAGCAGCCAAGAGATACCGACTCAAACCTATGGCTACACCTTC
cdr3_aa: CASSQEIPTQTYGYTF

clone_size: NA
v_call: TRBV9
cdr3_length: 14
d_call: NA
j_call: TRBJ2-1
cdr3_nt: TGTGCCAGCAGCGTATTTGACTCGACGGATGAGCAGTTCTTC
cdr3_aa: CASSVFDSTDEQFF

clone_size: NA
v_call: TRBV5-1
cdr3_length: 14
d_call: TRBD1
j_call: TRBJ1-1
cdr3_nt: TGCGCCAGCAGCGGAGGGACAGGACACACTGAAGCTTTCTTT
cdr3_aa: CASSGGTGHTEAFF

clone_size: NA
v_call: TRBV6-6
cdr3_length: 16
d_call: TRBD2
j_call: TRBJ2-3
cdr3_nt: TGTGCCAGCAGTTTACTAGCGGGGGGTACCACAGATACGCAGTATTTT
cdr3_aa: CASSLLAGGTTDTQYF

clone_size: NA
v_call: TRBV14
cdr3_length: 16
d_call: NA
j_call: TRBJ2-1
cdr3_nt: TGTGCCAGCAGCCAAGAGAGGGGCCCTATCGACAATGAGCAGTTCTTC
cdr3_aa: CASSQERGPIDNEQFF

clone_size: NA
v_call: TRBV4-1
cdr3_length: 12
d_call: NA
j_call: TRBJ1-1
cdr3_nt: TGCGCCAGCAGCCACAAGAACACTGAAGCTTTCTTT
cdr3_aa: CASSHKNTEAFF

clone_size: NA
v_call: TRBV15
cdr3_length: 13
d_call: NA
j_call: TRBJ2-5
cdr3_nt: TGTGCCACCAGCAGAGATCTCCGAGAGACCCAGTACTTC
cdr3_aa: CATSRDLRETQYF

clone_size: NA
v_call: TRBV12-3/TRBV12-4
cdr3_length: 13
d_call: NA
j_call: TRBJ2-5
cdr3_nt: TGTGCCAGCAGTTTTCGGTATTGGGAGACCCAGTACTTC
cdr3_aa: CASSFRYWETQYF

clone_size: NA
v_call: TRBV18
cdr3_length: 14
d_call: NA
j_call: TRBJ2-7
cdr3_nt: TGTGCCAGCTCACCACTCCGGGATGCGGGGGAGCAGTACTTC
cdr3_aa: CASSPLRDAGEQYF

clone_size: NA
v_call: TRBV27
cdr3_length: 14
d_call: TRBD1
j_call: TRBJ1-1
cdr3_nt: TGTGCCAGCAGTCCCCAGGGGGGCGAGACTGAAGCTTTCTTT
cdr3_aa: CASSPQGGETEAFF

clone_size: NA
v_call: TRBV28
cdr3_length: 15
d_call: TRBD2
j_call: TRBJ2-1
cdr3_nt: TGTGCCAGCAGAAAGGGACTAGCGGTTAACAATGAGCAGTTCTTC
cdr3_aa: CASRKGLAVNNEQFF

clone_size: NA
v_call: TRBV9
cdr3_length: 13
d_call: NA
j_call: TRBJ1-2
cdr3_nt: TGTGCCAGCAGCTCTAGGGGAGGGGCAGTCCCAAACTTC
cdr3_aa: CASSSRGGAVPNF

clone_size: NA
v_call: TRBV5-6
cdr3_length: 15
d_call: NA
j_call: TRBJ2-1
cdr3_nt: TGTGCCAGCAGCTTGGATGGGGGGCCTGTCAATGAGCAGTTCTTC
cdr3_aa: CASSLDGGPVNEQFF

clone_size: NA
v_call: TRBV19
cdr3_length: 13
d_call: NA
j_call: TRBJ2-3
cdr3_nt: TGTGCCAGTAAGCAGCGGACCGCAGATACGCAGTATTTT
cdr3_aa: CASKQRTADTQYF

clone_size: NA
v_call: TRBV28
cdr3_length: 16
d_call: NA
j_call: TRBJ1-5
cdr3_nt: TGTGCCAGCAGTTTATACGGGGGGGGAAGCAATCAGCCCCAGCATTTT
cdr3_aa: CASSLYGGGSNQPQHF

clone_size: few
v_call: TRBV7-8
cdr3_length: 14
d_call: NA
j_call: TRBJ2-7
cdr3_nt: TGTGCCAGCAGCTTAGGAGGTACGGGGGCTGTGCAGTACTTC
cdr3_aa: CASSLGGTGAVQYF